This entry lists 6 T cell receptor beta chains sequenced from one sample in a study of blood T cell repertoires in COVID-19. The assay was immunoSEQ multiplex PCR, and TCRdb's table has in-frame clones only and misses some. In the table there are some 26,000 clones, approximately 90% of which are singletons. Sequencing was performed on peripheral blood. Receptors were obtained from a human donor with active COVID-19. The donor label of this sample is uncertain.

The chain couples TRBV28 to TRBJ2-7, with 9 bases fitting TRBD1. V trimming: 5 bases; J trimming: 4 bases; junction bases outside the gene matches: 15. Per germline, CDR1 MDHEN and CDR2 SYDVKM. The CDR3 has 17 residues. The CDR3 loop reads CASSPGGSGQGVYEQYF. CDR3 in DNA: TGTGCCAGCAGTCCAGGCGGCTCGGGACAGGGCGTGTACGAGCAGTACTTC.

This rearrangement joins TRBV27 to TRBJ2-1; 8 bases align to TRBD1. The ends lost 3 bases at V and 0 bases at J; junction bases unmatched: 7. This CDR3 comprises 17 residues. Germline V gives CDR1 MNHEY, CDR2 SMNVEV (reference sequence). CDR3 nucleotide sequence: TGTGCCAGCAGTTTGGTTGCAGGGGGCAGCTCCTACAATGAGCAGTTCTTC. It is translated as CASSLVAGGSSYNEQFF.

This clone was observed once. The chain recombines TRBV11-2 with TRBJ2-7; tentatively, D is TRBD2 (5 bases). There are 14 residues in the CDR3. V was clipped by 0 bases and J by 4 bases, with 10 bases between them. The germline CDR1 and CDR2 sequences are SGHAT and FQNNGV. For the CDR3, the DNA is TGTGCCAGCAGCTTAGAGTTTCGGGGTTACGAGCAGTACTTC. Its protein is CASSLEFRGYEQYF. The variable domain in full, with the rest retrieved from reference TRBV11-2 and TRBJ2-7, is EAGVAQSPRYKIIEKRQSVAFWCNPISGHATLYWYQQILGQGPKLLIQFQNNGVVDDSQLPKDRFSAERLKGVDSTLKIQPAKLEDSAVYLCASSLEFRGYEQYFGPGTRLTVT.

The rearrangement links TRBV13 to TRBJ2-7; 9 nucleotides line up with TRBD1. Looked up from germline, CDR1 is PRHDT and CDR2 is FYEKMQ (reference sequence). The trim removed 5 bases at V and 3 bases at J, leaving 8 bases unmatched. This CDR3 has 15 amino acids. The CDR3 region is CASSLSRQGDYEQYF. CDR3 nucleotides: TGTGCCAGCAGCCTTTCTCGACAGGGGGACTACGAGCAGTACTTC.

The J gene is TRBJ2-1, the V gene TRBV6-6; 7 nucleotides line up with TRBD1. Germline V gives CDR1 MNHNY, CDR2 SVGAGI (reference sequence). Trimming removed 6 bases from V and 9 bases from J; junction bases left unmatched: 11. The CDR3 length is 14 residues. DNA of the CDR3: TGTGCCAGCAGATCACAGGGGTCTGTGGGTGAGCAGTTCTTC. Protein product: CASRSQGSVGEQFF.

This clone was recorded once. This sequence joins TRBV19 and TRBJ1-5; a possible D gene is TRBD1 (5 bases). V was trimmed by 5 bases and J by 7 bases, leaving 12 bases between them. This CDR3 is 13 amino acids long. Per germline, CDR1 LNHDA and CDR2 SQIVND (reference sequence). The CDR3, as DNA: TGTGCCAGTAGTCTGGGGGGGGACCAGCCCCAGCATTTT. Amino acids: CASSLGGDQPQHF.